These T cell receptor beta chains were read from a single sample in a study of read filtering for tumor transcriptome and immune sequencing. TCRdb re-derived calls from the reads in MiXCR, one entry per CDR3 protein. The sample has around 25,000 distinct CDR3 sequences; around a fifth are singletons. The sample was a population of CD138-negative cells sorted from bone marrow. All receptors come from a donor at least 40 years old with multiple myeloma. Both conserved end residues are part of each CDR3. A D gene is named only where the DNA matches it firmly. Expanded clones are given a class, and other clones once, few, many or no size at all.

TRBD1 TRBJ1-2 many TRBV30 TGTGCCTGTTCGCGGACAGGAAGTGTCTATGGCTACACCTTC CACSRTGSVYGYTF
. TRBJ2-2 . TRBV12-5 TGTGCTAGTGGTTTGACAGGGCCACTAGAGCCCGGGGAGCTGTTTTTT CASGLTGPLEPGELFF
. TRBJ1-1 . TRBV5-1 TGCGCCAGCAGCTTGGACGGCGGCGGAACTGAAGCTTTCTTT CASSLDGGGTEAFF
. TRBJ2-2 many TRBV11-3 TGTGCCAGCAGCTTTTGGCCCGGGGAGCTGTTTTTT CASSFWPGELFF
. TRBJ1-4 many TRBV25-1 TGTGCCAGCAGTGAAGGGGGAAGGACTAATGAAAAACTGTTTTTT CASSEGGRTNEKLFF
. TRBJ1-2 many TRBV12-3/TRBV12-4 TGTGCCAGCAGCCTATACCATGGAGATGGCTACACCTTC CASSLYHGDGYTF
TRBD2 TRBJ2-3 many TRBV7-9 TGTGCCAGCAGCTTATTAAGCGGGGGAAGCACAGATACGCAGTATTTT CASSLLSGGSTDTQYF
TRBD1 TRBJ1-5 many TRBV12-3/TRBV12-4 TGTGCCAGCAGTTTCGGGACAGGGGGGCACCAGCCCCAGCATTTT CASSFGTGGHQPQHF
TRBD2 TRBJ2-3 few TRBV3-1 TGTGCCAGCAGCTACAGACTAGCGGGAGTCTCCACAGATACGCAGTATTTT CASSYRLAGVSTDTQYF
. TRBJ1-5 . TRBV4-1 TGCGCCAGCAGCGGTGGGGGGCCCCAGGGCGGGCCCCAGCATTTT CASSGGGPQGGPQHF
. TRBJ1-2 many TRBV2 TGTGCCAGCAACGACAGGCCCTATGGCTACACCTTC CASNDRPYGYTF
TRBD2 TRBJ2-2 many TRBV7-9 TGTGCCAGCACCCGAACGGGACTAGCGTTCGGGGAGCTGTTTTTT CASTRTGLAFGELFF
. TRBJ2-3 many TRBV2 TGTGCCAGCAGTGAGGCCCTTGGGAGCACAGATACGCAGTATTTT CASSEALGSTDTQYF
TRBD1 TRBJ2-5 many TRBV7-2 TGTGCCAGCAGCCCCCTGAGTGTAGGGGGCGCTTATCCCAGAGAGACCCAGTACTTC CASSPLSVGGAYPRETQYF
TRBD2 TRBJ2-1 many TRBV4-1 TGCGCCAGCAGCCTATTGACTAGCGGCGACTACAATGAGCAGTTCTTC CASSLLTSGDYNEQFF
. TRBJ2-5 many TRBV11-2 TGTGCCAGCAGCTTAGGGACTAACCAAGAGACCCAGTACTTC CASSLGTNQETQYF
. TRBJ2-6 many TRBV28 TGTGCCAGCAGCCCCCCTTCTGGGGCCAACGTCCTGACTTTC CASSPPSGANVLTF
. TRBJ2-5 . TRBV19 TGTGCCAGTAGTATGGGAGAGACCCAGTACTTC CASSMGETQYF
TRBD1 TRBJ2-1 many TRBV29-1 TGCAGCGTTGGCCCAGGGGGCTCCTACAATGAGCAGTTCTTC CSVGPGGSYNEQFF
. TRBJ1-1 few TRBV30 TGTGCCTGGAGCCAATTCATGAACACTGAAGCTTTCTTT CAWSQFMNTEAFF
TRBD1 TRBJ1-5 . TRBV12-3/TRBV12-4 TGTGCCAGCAGTTTTGATATTACAGGGGGTCAGCCCCAGCATTTT CASSFDITGGQPQHF
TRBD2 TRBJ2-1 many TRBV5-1 TGCGCCAGCAGCTTGGCCGGCCCGGGGGGAAAATACAATGAGCAGTTCTTC CASSLAGPGGKYNEQFF
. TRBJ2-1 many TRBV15 TGTGCCACCAGCAGAGATGTAGAGCGTGAGCAGTTCTTC CATSRDVEREQFF
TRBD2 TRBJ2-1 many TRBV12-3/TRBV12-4 TGTGCCAGCAGCCTGCTAGCGGGGGGGCTCGGTGAGCAGTTCTTC CASSLLAGGLGEQFF
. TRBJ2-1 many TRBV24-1 TGTGCCACCAGTGATTGGGGTAGCGGAAGAAATGAGCAGTTCTTC CATSDWGSGRNEQFF
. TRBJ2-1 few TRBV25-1 TGTGCCAGCAGTGACACGGGAACCTACAATGAGCAGTTCTTC CASSDTGTYNEQFF
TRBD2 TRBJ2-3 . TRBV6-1 TGTGCCAGCACCCAGGGTAGCGGGGTAGGCGATACGCAGTATTTT CASTQGSGVGDTQYF
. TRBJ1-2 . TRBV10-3 TGTGCCATCAGTGAGTCCGGACAGTGGGTCAATGGCTACACCTTC CAISESGQWVNGYTF
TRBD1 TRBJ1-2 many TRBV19 TGTGCCAGTACCCCAGCCTTGACAGGGGGCGGCTATGGCTACACCTTC CASTPALTGGGYGYTF
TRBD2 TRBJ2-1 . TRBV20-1 TGCAGTGCTATCCAGAGCGGGGGGGTTGATGAGCAGTTCTTC CSAIQSGGVDEQFF
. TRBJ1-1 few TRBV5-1 TGCGCCAGCTTCCGGGAGGGGGACACTGAAGCTTTCTTT CASFREGDTEAFF
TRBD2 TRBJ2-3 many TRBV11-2 TGTGCCAGCAGCTTAGGGACTAGCGGCGTTACGCAGTATTTT CASSLGTSGVTQYF
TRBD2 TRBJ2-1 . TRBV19 TGTGCCAGTAGTCCCTCTAGCGGGGGGGCCGATGAGCAGTTCTTC CASSPSSGGADEQFF
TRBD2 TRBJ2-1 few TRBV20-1 TGCAGTGCAGATAGGACTAGCGGGAATGAGCAGTTCTTC CSADRTSGNEQFF